The sequence of this T cell receptor beta chain was determined in a study of blood T cell repertoires in COVID-19. J gave up 8 bases and V 0 bases, and 19 bases lay outside the gene matches. This CDR3 region has 19 residues. Germline V gene sequence: CDR1 WNHNN, CDR2 SYGVQD (reference sequence). Only in-frame clones appear in the TCRdb table, and some are missing; sequencing was by immunoSEQ multiplex PCR. The sample has 250,000 to 350,000 clones, about 90% seen once; the top ten hold roughly 8%. This receptor was taken from a woman aged 45-65 years who had recovered from COVID-19. Sequenced input: peripheral blood. The chain carries TRBV10-1 and TRBJ2-1, with 7 bases fitting TRBD1. In nucleotides, the CDR3 is TGCGCCAGCAGTGAGTCTCCACCCAAGGGGGACAGAACCATGCATGAGCAGTTCTTC. It yields the protein CASSESPPKGDRTMHEQFF.